Presented here are 16 T cell receptor beta chains from one specimen sequenced in a study of T cell responses to AZD1222 COVID-19 vaccine. The assay was immunoSEQ multiplex PCR, and TCRdb's table has in-frame clones only and misses some. This table holds 100,000 to 150,000 clones, around 94% found once. Sequenced material: peripheral blood, taken on day 0 of AZD1222 vaccination. These receptors originate from an adult in good health.

J is TRBJ1-1 and V is TRBV7-3, with 7 bases that match TRBD1. The CDR3 consists of 13 residues. Trimming at V came to 4 bases and at J to 4 bases, leaving 3 bases not matched to a gene. CDR1 is SGHTA and CDR2 is FQGTGA in the germline V gene. DNA of the CDR3: TGTGCCAGCAGCTCCACAGGGGCCACTGAAGCTTTCTTT. As protein: CASSSTGATEAFF.

The V gene is TRBV4-3, the J gene TRBJ1-3; 9 bases match TRBD1. The CDR3 contains 15 residues. Germline CDR1 and CDR2: LGHNA and YSLEER. The V gene end was trimmed by 4 bases and the J gene end by 1 base; junction bases not matched to a gene: 2. The CDR3 DNA reads as TGCGCCAGCAGCCCCGGGACAGGGTCTGGAAACACCATATATTTT. Its protein is CASSPGTGSGNTIYF.

This clone came up a few times. The genes are TRBV27 and TRBJ2-7, with D hard to call. This CDR3 region has 14 residues. Per germline, CDR1 MNHEY and CDR2 SMNVEV (reference sequence). Trimming took 8 bases from V and 3 from J, leaving 17 bases between them. CDR3 sequence (DNA): TGTGCCAGCCGTAAATTGAAGGAAAACTACGAGCAGTACTTC. Residues: CASRKLKENYEQYF.

The chain joins TRBV30 to TRBJ1-5; 8 bases align to TRBD1. The CDR3 is 16 residues long. V lost 3 bases and J lost 7; bases outside the gene matches: 14. Germline values: CDR1 GTSNPN, CDR2 SVGIG (reference sequence). As DNA, the CDR3 is TGTGCCTGGAGGCGAGGAGGGCAGGGGGCTATACAGCCCCAGCATTTT. Translation gives CAWRRGGQGAIQPQHF.

The chain is built from TRBV7-9 and TRBJ1-2; D is ambiguous. Germline V lookup: CDR1 SEHNR, CDR2 FQNEAQ (reference sequence). V was clipped by 4 bases and J by 0 bases, with 15 bases between them. The CDR3 length is 16 residues. The CDR3 spells CASSSDRLVANYGYTF. DNA for the CDR3: TGTGCCAGCAGCTCCGACCGCCTTGTAGCTAACTATGGCTACACCTTC.

The genes are TRBV9 and TRBJ2-7; 10 positions agree with TRBD2. Germline V lookup: CDR1 SGDLS, CDR2 YYNGEE. V lost 0 bases to trimming and J lost 2 bases; unmatched junction nucleotides: 5. The CDR3 runs to 16 residues. Here the CDR3 reads CASSVGGTSVPYEQYF. The CDR3 DNA is TGTGCCAGCAGCGTAGGAGGGACTAGCGTCCCCTACGAGCAGTACTTC.

The V gene is TRBV6-6, the J gene TRBJ2-1; unclear D gene. The V end was cut by 0 bases, the J end by 0 bases, with 3 bases between. Germline V CDR1 and CDR2: MNHNY, SVGAGI (reference sequence). The CDR3 extends over 14 amino acids. The CDR3 sequence is CASSYSISYNEQFF. The CDR3 region has the DNA TGTGCCAGCAGTTACTCGATCTCCTACAATGAGCAGTTCTTC.

The J gene is TRBJ1-2, the V gene TRBV6-1; maybe TRBD1 (5 bases). CDR3 length: 14 amino acids. The ends were cut back, 3 bases at V and 8 bases at J, with 16 bases in the middle. Germline values: CDR1 MNHNS, CDR2 SASEGT. The CDR3 protein is CASSEQGSSGGYTF. CDR3 nucleotides: TGTGCCAGCAGTGAGCAGGGATCCTCGGGAGGCTACACCTTC.

J is TRBJ2-7 and V is TRBV28; D gene uncertain. Trimming stripped 7 bases from V and 2 bases from J, with 9 bases between. This CDR3 comprises 12 residues. Per the germline V gene, CDR1 is MDHEN and CDR2 is SYDVKM. The DNA for the CDR3 is TGTGCCAGCACCCGTCGTCCCTACGAGCAGTACTTC. Amino acids: CASTRRPYEQYF. Complete variable domain (other parts from reference TRBV28 and TRBJ2-7): DVKVTQSSRYLVKRTGEKVFLECVQDMDHENMFWYRQDPGLGLRLIYFSYDVKMKEKGDIPEGYSVSREKKERFSLILESASTNQTSMYLCASTRRPYEQYFGPGTRLTVT.

The V call is TRBV19, the J call TRBJ2-7; D uncertain. In germline, CDR1 is LNHDA, CDR2 SQIVND (reference sequence). Trimming took 5 bases from V and 0 from J, leaving 5 bases between them. The CDR3 loop spans 12 amino acids. The CDR3 protein is CASSGYSYEQYF. The CDR3 DNA reads as TGTGCCAGTAGTGGATACTCCTACGAGCAGTACTTC. Variable domain in full (rest from reference TRBV19 and TRBJ2-7): DGGITQSPKYLFRKEGQNVTLSCEQNLNHDAMYWYRQDPGQGLRLIYYSQIVNDFQKGDIAEGYSVSREKKESFPLTVTSAQKNPTAFYLCASSGYSYEQYFGPGTRLTVT.

The chain has TRBV2 and TRBJ1-5, with 7 positions matching TRBD1. V was clipped by 6 bases and J by 0 bases; unmatched bases: 5. CDR1 is SNHLY and CDR2 is FYNNEI in the germline V gene. The CDR3 sequence is 15 residues long. CDR3 sequence reads: CASRRQGNSNQPQHF. The CDR3 nucleotides are TGTGCCAGCAGGCGACAGGGCAATAGCAATCAGCCCCAGCATTTT.

The CDR3, as DNA: TGTGCCAGCAGCTTGGTGACAGGGGGGAACTATGGCTACACCTTC. Its protein is CASSLVTGGNYGYTF. This rearrangement joins TRBV7-8 to TRBJ1-2; 9 bases align to TRBD1. Germline values: CDR1 SGHVS, CDR2 FQNEAQ. V trimming: 3 bases; J trimming: 2 bases; junction bases outside the gene matches: 4. CDR3 length equals 15 residues. The full variable domain, in which reference TRBV7-8 and TRBJ1-2 provide the parts outside the CDR3, is GAGVSQSPRYKVAKRGQDVALRCDPISGHVSLFWYQQALGQGPEFLTYFQNEAQLDKSGLPSDRFFAERPEGSVSTLKIQRTQQEDSAVYLCASSLVTGGNYGYTFGSGTRLTVV.

V gene TRBV19 combines with J gene TRBJ1-5; no reliable D call. CDR3 length: 13 amino acids. Deletions cut 4 bases from V and 2 bases from J, with 6 bases between. Per the germline V gene, CDR1 is LNHDA and CDR2 is SQIVND (reference sequence). The CDR3 protein is CASSNGGNQPQHF. The CDR3, as DNA: TGTGCCAGTAGTAACGGCGGCAATCAGCCCCAGCATTTT.

This chain connects TRBV7-2 to TRBJ2-1; 10 bases are shared with TRBD2. This CDR3 is 15 amino acids long. Looked up from germline, CDR1 is SGHTA and CDR2 is FQGNSA. J gave up 2 bases and V 5 bases, and 3 bases lay outside the gene matches. In DNA form, the CDR3 reads TGTGCCAGCAGCCCCGGACTAGCGGCCTACAATGAGCAGTTCTTC. The encoded protein is CASSPGLAAYNEQFF.

The V gene is TRBV28, the J gene TRBJ2-7; TRBD2 matches 9 bases. The germline V gene has CDR1 MDHEN and CDR2 SYDVKM. V was clipped by 6 bases and J by 5 bases; unmatched bases: 17. The CDR3 sequence is 17 residues long. The CDR3 loop reads CASSPPTLLAGRNEQYF. CDR3 bases: TGTGCCAGCAGCCCCCCCACTCTTCTAGCGGGACGGAACGAGCAGTACTTC.

J is TRBJ2-7 and V is TRBV7-2, with D possibly TRBD2 on 6 matching bases. V was cut by 5 bases and J by 5 bases, with 16 bases left in between. CDR3 length: 14 residues. CDR1 is SGHTA and CDR2 is FQGNSA in the germline V gene. The CDR3 is CASSLVAGLNEQYF. CDR3 DNA sequence: TGTGCCAGCAGCCTAGTGGCGGGATTAAACGAGCAGTACTTC.